These 20 T cell receptor beta chains were sequenced from one sample in a study of shared clonotypes between healthy human individuals (dated by TCRdb to between 2020 and 2021). Library creation used the immunoSEQ multiplex PCR assay. This is the immuneACCESS table as TCRdb keeps it, with only in-frame sequences that have V and J called. A part of the clones is gone; compared with another copy, unresolved V genes explain less than half, and the rest is unexplained. A total of some 1.4 million clones appear in this sample, around 97% of them only once. The ten most abundant clones make up over 1% of the sample. Source material: naive CD4+ T cells sorted from blood. The cell subset or site label corresponds to: CD45RA+ positively selected. All receptors derive from a man aged 30 to 39 in good health.

The chain is built from TRBV29-1 and TRBJ1-1; a weak D match, TRBD1 (6 bases). Germline V gene sequence: CDR1 SQVTM, CDR2 ANQGSEA. Between the trimmed V and J ends, which lost 1 base and 5 bases, there was a span of 17 bases. The CDR3 spans 15 residues. This CDR3 reads CSVEGETGSLTEAFF. The DNA for the CDR3 is TGCAGCGTTGAAGGAGAAACAGGGAGTTTAACTGAAGCTTTCTTT.

The CDR3 DNA is TGTGCCAGCAGTTTAGGTTTCGGGGGGGGCTACGAGCAGTACTTC. It yields the protein CASSLGFGGGYEQYF. V gene TRBV27 combines with J gene TRBJ2-7; 8 bases are a match to TRBD2. Looked up from germline, CDR1 is MNHEY and CDR2 is SMNVEV (reference sequence). V shed 2 bases, J shed 3 bases, and the junction held 6 bases outside the gene matches. The CDR3 extends over 15 amino acids.

In its sample, this clone was seen once. CDR3 residues: CASSLQGAFNEQFF. The DNA of the CDR3 is TGTGCCAGCAGCTTACAGGGGGCGTTTAATGAGCAGTTCTTC. The chain combines TRBV7-2 with TRBJ2-1; 8 nucleotides line up with TRBD1. Trimming at V came to 2 bases and at J to 7 bases, leaving 4 bases not matched to a gene. The CDR3 is 14 amino acids. CDR1 is SGHTA and CDR2 is FQGNSA in the germline V gene.

The CDR3 nucleotides are TGTGCCAGCATTCCGGGACGGACTAACTATGGCTACACCTTC. Translating gives CASIPGRTNYGYTF. The chain recombines TRBV21-1 with TRBJ1-2. TRBV21-1 constitutes a pseudogene. The CDR3 length is 14 residues.

This chain joins TRBV10-3 and TRBJ2-7; 11 nucleotides align to TRBD1. V gave up 10 bases and J gave up 3 bases; unmatched junction bases: 11. The CDR3 totals 15 residues. Per germline, CDR1 ENHRY and CDR2 SYGVKD. CDR3 loop: CATGHRDRGVYEQYF. DNA of the CDR3: TGTGCCACCGGGCACCGGGACAGGGGGGTCTACGAGCAGTACTTC.

This chain connects TRBV7-7 to TRBJ2-3, with D possibly TRBD2 on 6 matching bases. The CDR3 totals 14 residues. Trimming shortened V by 1 base and J by 2 bases, and 7 bases separated the two germline ends. CDR1 and CDR2 (germline): SSHAT, FNYEAQ (reference sequence). The CDR3 DNA reads as TGTGCCAGCAGCTTAGGGGGGGTCACAGATACGCAGTATTTT. This translates into CASSLGGVTDTQYF.

As regards this clone: Other nucleotide sequences from this sample produce the same CDR3. The chain has TRBV19 and TRBJ2-1, with 7 bases that match TRBD1. The CDR3 spans 12 residues. The germline V gene has CDR1 LNHDA and CDR2 SQIVND (reference sequence). V gave up 5 bases and J gave up 7 bases; unmatched junction bases: 2. CDR3 loop: CASSPTGNEQFF. In DNA, the CDR3 is TGTGCCAGTAGTCCGACAGGGAATGAGCAGTTCTTC.

J is TRBJ1-4 and V is TRBV25-1; unclear D gene. The V gene lost 2 bases and the J gene lost 7 bases, with 17 bases spanning the gap. Germline V gene sequence: CDR1 MGHDK, CDR2 SYGVNS. There are 16 residues in the CDR3. CDR3 in amino acids: CASSEGRWGDGEKLFF. In DNA form, the CDR3 reads TGTGCCAGCAGTGAAGGGCGGTGGGGAGATGGTGAAAAACTGTTTTTT.

This chain joins TRBV5-1 and TRBJ2-3; D not resolved. This CDR3 has 16 residues. V lost 0 bases, J lost 2 bases, and 13 bases lay in between. Germline CDR1 is SGHRS and CDR2 is YFSETQ. As DNA, the CDR3 is TGCGCCAGCAGCTTGGCTGTAGGGCTCCCCACAGATACGCAGTATTTT. This translates into CASSLAVGLPTDTQYF.

This chain joins TRBV27 and TRBJ2-7, with 11 positions matching TRBD2. V shed 2 bases and J 4 bases; nucleotides not matched to a gene: 4. This CDR3 region has 15 residues. The V gene's germline CDR1 is MNHEY and CDR2 SMNVEV (reference sequence). In nucleotides, the CDR3 is TGTGCCAGCAGTTTAGGTCCTAGCGGGAGGTACGAGCAGTACTTC. This translates into CASSLGPSGRYEQYF.

The J gene is TRBJ2-7, the V gene TRBV14, with a possible D match to TRBD1 (6 bases). This CDR3 region has 17 residues. The V end lost 2 bases, the J end lost 1 base, and 18 bases lay between the germline ends. From germline, CDR1 is SGHDN and CDR2 FVKESK. In nucleotides, the CDR3 is TGTGCCAGCAGCCAAAAGCCCGGCAGGGGTAGTTCCTACGAGCAGTACTTC. It yields the protein CASSQKPGRGSSYEQYF.

The chain is built from TRBV29-1 and TRBJ2-1, with D possibly matching TRBD2 (5 bases). Germline loops: CDR1 SQVTM, CDR2 ANQGSEA. This CDR3 spans 13 amino acids. Trimming took 8 bases from V and 6 from J, leaving 17 bases between them. Here the CDR3 reads CSSERLVANEQFF. CDR3 bases: TGCAGCTCCGAGCGGCTGGTTGCCAATGAGCAGTTCTTC.

The chain carries TRBV5-1 and TRBJ2-1; D uncertain. The CDR3 sequence is 16 residues long. The V end was cut by 4 bases, the J end by 5 bases, with 19 bases between. The V gene's germline CDR1 is SGHRS and CDR2 YFSETQ. The chain's CDR3 is CASSAPQGSWDNEQFF. DNA for the CDR3: TGCGCCAGCAGCGCCCCCCAAGGGTCGTGGGACAATGAGCAGTTCTTC.

As concerns this clone: This sample also contains other DNA sequences that code for the same CDR3. This chain links TRBV28 with TRBJ1-5, with TRBD1 matching 7 bases. V was pared by 6 bases and J by 0 bases, with 5 bases of the junction left unmatched. The CDR3 has 15 amino acids. Germline lookup yields CDR1 MDHEN and CDR2 SYDVKM. The CDR3 region is CASSLTGFSNQPQHF. The CDR3, as DNA: TGTGCCAGCAGCCTGACAGGGTTTAGCAATCAGCCCCAGCATTTT.

The sample holds a few counts of this clone. This sequence joins TRBV28 and TRBJ1-2; D unresolved. CDR1 is MDHEN and CDR2 is SYDVKM in the germline V gene. CDR3 length: 12 amino acids. Trimming pared 5 bases from V and 9 bases from J, leaving 13 bases between. CDR3 sequence reads: CASSRSYLSYTF. The CDR3 DNA sequence: TGTGCCAGCAGTCGCTCCTACTTGAGCTACACCTTC.

A few counts support this clone. This chain uses TRBV6-1 with TRBJ2-5; no firm D call. Germline V lookup: CDR1 MNHNS, CDR2 SASEGT. This CDR3 has 12 amino acids. The V and J ends lost 4 bases and 5 bases respectively, with 8 bases between them. This CDR3 reads CASSVTMETQYF. Here the CDR3 DNA reads TGTGCCAGCAGTGTTACCATGGAGACCCAGTACTTC.

The chain employs TRBV28 and TRBJ2-3; possible D gene TRBD2, 7 bases. CDR1 and CDR2 (germline): MDHEN, SYDVKM. The ends were cut back, 8 bases at V and 2 bases at J, with 17 bases in the middle. This CDR3 spans 15 amino acids. The CDR3 DNA reads TGTGCCAGCCGCGAGCGGGGACAAAACACAGATACGCAGTATTTT. This codes for CASRERGQNTDTQYF.

The genes are TRBV2 and TRBJ2-2, with D unclear. The CDR3 length is 15 residues. The germline CDR1 and CDR2 sequences are SNHLY and FYNNEI. This chain's CDR3 is CGSTSSSLNTGELFF. In nucleotides, the CDR3 is TGTGGCTCAACTTCCAGCTCCCTCAACACCGGGGAGCTGTTTTTT.

The rearrangement links TRBV5-5 to TRBJ1-1, with TRBD1 as a possible D gene (5 bases). Germline CDR1 SGHKS, CDR2 YYEKEE (reference sequence). Trimming cost V 4 bases and J 4 bases, with 20 bases left between them. The CDR3 contains 16 residues. The CDR3 is CASSQLGTDDLTEAFF. DNA for the CDR3: TGTGCCAGCAGCCAACTTGGGACGGACGACCTCACTGAAGCTTTCTTT. Using reference TRBV5-5 and TRBJ1-1 for the parts outside the CDR3, the full variable domain is DAGVTQSPTHLIKTRGQQVTLRCSPISGHKSVSWYQQVLGQGPQFIFQYYEKEERGRGNFPDRFSARQFPNYSSELNVNALLLGDSALYLCASSQLGTDDLTEAFFGQGTRLTVV.

The V and J genes are TRBV28 and TRBJ1-5, with 9 bases lining up with TRBD1. The CDR3 runs to 15 residues. Germline CDR1 and CDR2: MDHEN and SYDVKM. V was clipped by 5 bases and J by 3 bases; unmatched bases: 5. The CDR3 sequence is CASSRDREINQPQHF. Written as DNA, the CDR3 is TGTGCCAGCAGTCGGGACAGGGAAATCAATCAGCCCCAGCATTTT.